Below are 2 T cell receptor beta chains sequenced from a single sample in a study of tumor and adjacent non-tumor tissue in lung cancer. A modified ARM-PCR protocol with three rounds of nested PCR amplified TCRbeta. Via MiXCR, TCRdb re-called the multiplex PCR reads, giving one row per CDR3 protein. The data contain 77,000 or so distinct CDR3 sequences, 76% of them seen just once; the ten biggest clones take up less than 50%. RNA was extracted from bulk tissue without any cell sorting. Distant lung tissue was collected more than 3 cm away from the tumor edge. Sequenced material: distant non-tumor lung tissue. These receptors were collected from a man between 65 and 85 years old with non-small cell lung cancer.

As regards this clonotype: A read error is possible here, since a much larger clone lies one base away. The chain joins TRBV28 to TRBJ1-2; a weak D match, TRBD1 (6 bases). CDR3 size: 14 residues. Germline loops: CDR1 MDHEN, CDR2 SYDVKM. V lost 4 bases and J 6 bases, leaving 15 bases between the germline ends. The CDR3 region is CASSYTRGTNGYTF. The CDR3 DNA reads as TGTGCCAGCAGTTACACAAGGGGGACGAATGGCTACACCTTC.

This clonotype was observed many times. The chain uses TRBV12-3 or TRBV12-4 and TRBJ2-7; TRBD2 aligns across 7 bases. CDR3 length equals 18 residues. The V gene end was trimmed by 3 bases and the J gene end by 1 base; junction bases not matched to a gene: 15. CDR3 amino acids: CASSFWGGGEVGSYEQYF. The CDR3 DNA follows: TGTGCCAGCAGTTTTTGGGGGGGGGGGGAGGTCGGGTCCTACGAGCAGTACTTC.